This section outlines one T cell receptor (beta chain) sequence together with its context. Seattle's enrolled individuals joined amid active infection and were then monitored longitudinally. The data were taken from a study of blood T cell repertoires in COVID-19. Across the study: Acute and convalescent COVID-19 specimens originated in the United States, Italy and Spain.

Assay used: immunoSEQ multiplex PCR; TCRdb lists only in-frame clones, some missing. The table shows 200,000 to 250,000 clones, with more than 85% occurring only once. This TCR derives from a woman in her forties or fifties with COVID-19, enrolled during active disease. Sequenced material: peripheral blood.

The DNA of the CDR3 is TGTGCCAGCAGCCAAGATTTGGGGCTCTCCTACGAGCAGTACTTC. It translates to CASSQDLGLSYEQYF. The rearrangement uses TRBV4-2 and TRBJ2-7; D might be TRBD1 (5 bases). Trimming cost V 0 bases and J 0 bases, with 9 bases left between them. The CDR3 length is 15 residues. CDR1 is LGHNA and CDR2 is YNFKEQ in the germline V gene.